This T cell receptor (beta chain) comes out of a study of early T cells in non-severe SARS-CoV-2 infection. This clonotype is a singleton in its sample. What it binds is not known. V was trimmed by 3 bases and J by 7 bases, leaving 13 bases between them. CDR3 size: 15 residues. Germline CDR1 and CDR2: SGHTA and FQGNSA. Study-wide results and caveats: In VDJdb matching, anti-spike CD8 responses were favored while private and CD4 specificities went missing.

Individual cDNA molecules each received unique molecular identifiers attached to them. TCRdb re-derived calls from the 5' RACE reads in MiXCR, one entry per CDR3 protein. Among tens of thousands of distinct CDR3 sequences listed, less than 15% were seen once. This TCR was sampled from an adult who was a healthcare worker with PCR-confirmed SARS-CoV-2 infection or an uninfected control (not recorded which). The chain uses TRBV7-2 and TRBJ1-6; D possibly corresponds to TRBD1 (5 bases). The sequenced material came from whole blood. CDR3: CASSLGPQGNSPLHF. CDR3 nucleotides: TGTGCCAGCAGCTTGGGGCCCCAAGGCAATTCACCCCTCCACTTT.